Shown below are 27 T cell receptor beta chains from a single sample sequenced in a study of PD-1 blockade in mismatch repair-deficient tumors. Here immunoSEQ multiplex PCR was the method, and the copy in TCRdb shows in-frame clones only, minus some. The table has some 45,000 clones, around 77% seen once. The sample was PBMCs, taken before pembrolizumab treatment. These receptors originate from an adult with mismatch repair-deficient cancer.

This clone showed up just once. In DNA form, the CDR3 reads TGTGCCAGCAGCTTAGGGACAGGGTCCGGGGAGCTGTTTTTT. Protein sequence: CASSLGTGSGELFF. The V gene is TRBV11-2, the J gene TRBJ2-2; 8 positions match TRBD1. The CDR3 is 14 amino acids. V was clipped by 1 base and J by 6 bases; unmatched bases: 1. CDR1 SGHAT and CDR2 FQNNGV come from the germline V gene.

The rearrangement uses TRBV7-2 and TRBJ2-1; D is undetermined. Germline V gene sequence: CDR1 SGHTA, CDR2 FQGNSA. V was trimmed by 6 bases and J by 15 bases, leaving 21 bases between them. This CDR3 is 13 amino acids long. CDR3 in amino acids: CASRASTGSKAFF. CDR3 in DNA: TGTGCCAGCAGGGCTTCGACTGGCAGCAAGGCGTTCTTC.

The rearrangement joins TRBV7-3 to TRBJ1-1; 8 positions agree with TRBD1. The trim removed 2 bases at V and 2 bases at J, leaving 1 base unmatched. This CDR3 is built from 14 residues. The germline gives CDR1 SGHTA, CDR2 FQGTGA. The CDR3 spells CASSLSGGNTEAFF. DNA for the CDR3: TGTGCCAGCAGCTTATCAGGGGGCAACACTGAAGCTTTCTTT.

This rearrangement joins TRBV19 to TRBJ2-5, with D tentatively TRBD2 (6 bases). Germline CDR1 and CDR2: LNHDA and SQIVND (reference sequence). This CDR3 region has 15 residues. Trimming took 6 bases from V and 2 from J, leaving 16 bases between them. Written as DNA, the CDR3 is TGTGCCAGTAGCGGCCGGGAGCCCATTCAAGAGACCCAGTACTTC. It yields the protein CASSGREPIQETQYF.

V gene TRBV11-3 combines with J gene TRBJ2-7, with 8 positions matching TRBD1. The germline gives CDR1 SGHNT, CDR2 YENEEA. The CDR3 extends over 14 amino acids. The V and J ends lost 5 bases and 4 bases, in that order; junction bases with no gene match: 7. The CDR3 DNA reads as TGTGCCAGCAGCCAGCAGGGGGCGTCGTACGAGCAGTACTTC. Translation gives CASSQQGASYEQYF. Variable domain in full (rest from reference TRBV11-3 and TRBJ2-7): EAGVVQSPRYKIIEKKQPVAFWCNPISGHNTLYWYLQNLGQGPELLIRYENEEAVDDSQLPKDRFSAERLKGVDSTLKIQPAELGDSAVYLCASSQQGASYEQYFGPGTRLTVT.

Concerning this clone: At one end, the junction sequence differs from germline, possibly due to a read error. The chain uses TRBV9 and TRBJ2-7; TRBD2 matches 7 bases. The CDR3 has 16 amino acids. Per the germline V gene, CDR1 is SGDLS and CDR2 is YYNGEE. The CDR3 DNA follows: TGTGCCAGCAGCCCCAATCAAGGGACGGACGCGCGGGAGCGGTACTTC. This codes for CASSPNQGTDARERYF.

This chain connects TRBV5-5 to TRBJ2-7, with D possibly TRBD2 on 5 matching bases. Deletions cut 2 bases from V and 0 bases from J, with 9 bases between. Germline V gene sequence: CDR1 SGHKS, CDR2 YYEKEE (reference sequence). This CDR3 region has 14 residues. The CDR3 is CASSFEGSSYEQYF. The CDR3 DNA reads TGTGCCAGCAGCTTTGAGGGCAGCTCCTACGAGCAGTACTTC. Combining the CDR3 with reference TRBV5-5 and TRBJ2-7 gives the whole variable domain DAGVTQSPTHLIKTRGQQVTLRCSPISGHKSVSWYQQVLGQGPQFIFQYYEKEERGRGNFPDRFSARQFPNYSSELNVNALLLGDSALYLCASSFEGSSYEQYFGPGTRLTVT.

In its sample, this clone was seen a few times. The gene calls are TRBV2 and TRBJ1-2; TRBD1 might be the D (5 bases). Germline V gene lookup returns CDR1 SNHLY and CDR2 FYNNEI. The CDR3 sequence is 13 residues long. Trimming removed 4 bases at V and 8 bases at J, with 14 bases between. In DNA, the CDR3 is TGTGCCAGCAGTGTCGCCCCTCGACAGGGCTACACCTTC. This translates into CASSVAPRQGYTF.

The rearrangement links TRBV4-3 to TRBJ1-2; D remains unclear. The length of the CDR3 is 16 residues. Deletions cut 0 bases from V and 5 bases from J, with 16 bases between. The germline CDR1 and CDR2 sequences are LGHNA and YSLEER. The CDR3, as DNA: TGCGCCAGCAGCCAAGAGACTACTGGGAGGATTTATGGCTACACCTTC. Translation gives CASSQETTGRIYGYTF.

CDR3 region: CASSFGNSGPRNEQFF. In DNA form, the CDR3 reads TGTGCCAGCAGCTTCGGAAACTCCGGTCCGAGGAATGAGCAGTTCTTC. J is TRBJ2-1 and V is TRBV11-3; unclear D gene. The CDR3 consists of 16 residues. Deletions cut 3 bases from V and 7 bases from J, with 19 bases between. Germline V gene lookup returns CDR1 SGHNT and CDR2 YENEEA. The full variable domain, rest sourced from reference TRBV11-3 and TRBJ2-1, is EAGVVQSPRYKIIEKKQPVAFWCNPISGHNTLYWYLQNLGQGPELLIRYENEEAVDDSQLPKDRFSAERLKGVDSTLKIQPAELGDSAVYLCASSFGNSGPRNEQFFGPGTRLTVL.

This chain links TRBV9 with TRBJ1-1, with D tentatively TRBD1 (5 bases). The germline CDR1 and CDR2 sequences are SGDLS and YYNGEE. V was clipped by 2 bases and J by 1 base, with 6 bases between them. The CDR3 is 13 residues long. The CDR3 spells CASSVTANTEAFF. The CDR3 DNA sequence: TGTGCCAGCAGCGTGACAGCGAACACTGAAGCTTTCTTT.

The V gene is TRBV25-1, the J gene TRBJ2-2, with 10 bases aligning to TRBD1. V gave up 1 base and J gave up 4 bases; unmatched junction bases: 6. From germline, CDR1 is MGHDK and CDR2 SYGVNS. The CDR3 length is 17 residues. As DNA, the CDR3 is TGTGCCAGCAGTGAATGGGGGACAGGGGACGGCACCGGGGAGCTGTTTTTT. It translates to CASSEWGTGDGTGELFF.

The rearrangement links TRBV27 to TRBJ1-4, with D hard to call. CDR1 and CDR2 from the germline V gene are MNHEY and SMNVEV (reference sequence). The CDR3 has 10 amino acids. Trimming shortened V by 10 bases and J by 8 bases, and 8 bases separated the two germline ends. The CDR3 is CANLFEKLFF. The CDR3 nucleotides read TGTGCCAACCTGTTCGAAAAACTGTTTTTT.

V gene TRBV5-6 combines with J gene TRBJ1-5; TRBD1 might be the D (5 bases). Trimming shortened V by 4 bases and J by 1 base, and 18 bases separated the two germline ends. Germline CDR1 SGHDT, CDR2 YYEEEE. The CDR3 sequence is 17 residues long. CDR3 sequence reads: CASSNWGSRGSNQPQHF. CDR3 in DNA: TGTGCCAGCAGCAATTGGGGCTCGCGTGGCAGCAATCAGCCCCAGCATTTT.

The rearrangement uses TRBV4-2 and TRBJ2-4, with D unresolved. Per the germline V gene, CDR1 is LGHNA and CDR2 is YNFKEQ. Trimming cost V 0 bases and J 6 bases, with 12 bases left between them. The CDR3 has 15 residues. DNA for the CDR3: TGTGCCAGCAGCCAAGAGTCTGGACCTGGAAACATTCAGTACTTC. Protein product: CASSQESGPGNIQYF.

This clone came up a few times. The CDR3 protein is CAIRKKAGPTETQYF. In DNA, the CDR3 is TGTGCCATCAGGAAGAAAGCGGGACCAACCGAGACCCAGTACTTC. The chain employs TRBV10-3 and TRBJ2-5, with TRBD2 matching 7 bases. With 6 bases clipped from V and 5 bases from J, the junction kept 12 bases outside the gene matches. Germline V CDR1 and CDR2: ENHRY, SYGVKD. CDR3 length: 15 residues.

V usage is TRBV4-1 and J usage is TRBJ1-4; D not resolved. V was pared by 4 bases and J by 7 bases, with 19 bases between. Germline V gene lookup returns CDR1 MGHRA and CDR2 YSYEKL. The CDR3 contains 16 residues. The chain's CDR3 is CASSLGLIDSGEKLFF. The CDR3 DNA reads as TGCGCCAGCAGCCTCGGGCTTATAGATTCGGGTGAAAAACTGTTTTTT.

V gene TRBV21-1 combines with J gene TRBJ1-5. TRBV21-1 is shown as a pseudogene. The CDR3 totals 18 residues. CDR3 region: CASSKLLSFWVGFQPQHF. CDR3 DNA sequence: TGTGCCAGCAGCAAACTTCTCTCTTTTTGGGTGGGATTTCAGCCCCAGCATTTT.

The chain employs TRBV6-6 and TRBJ2-7, with 8 bases matching TRBD2. This CDR3 region has 14 residues. J was trimmed by 6 bases and V by 1 base; bases with no gene match: 5. Germline CDR1 and CDR2: MNHNY and SVGAGI (reference sequence). The CDR3: CASSYWGGGREQYF. Here the CDR3 DNA reads TGTGCCAGCAGTTACTGGGGCGGGGGGCGCGAGCAGTACTTC.

By its share, this clone is medium-sized (0.01 to 0.1%). This chain links TRBV6-4 with TRBJ2-7; D uncertain. This CDR3 is built from 13 residues. Trimming cost V 2 bases and J 0 bases, with 5 bases left between them. CDR1 is MRHNA and CDR2 is SNTAGT in the germline V gene. The CDR3 sequence: CASSDGDSYEQYF. Here the CDR3 DNA reads TGTGCCAGCAGTGACGGGGACTCCTACGAGCAGTACTTC.

The V call is TRBV19, the J call TRBJ1-5; the D is unclear. Trimming cost V 5 bases and J 5 bases, with 7 bases left between them. CDR3 length: 12 residues. The germline CDR1 and CDR2 sequences are LNHDA and SQIVND (reference sequence). For the CDR3, the DNA is TGTGCCAGTAGTTGGGCCGATCAGCCCCAGCATTTT. This codes for CASSWADQPQHF.

The chain employs TRBV19 and TRBJ2-2; D is unresolved. There are 16 residues in the CDR3. Looked up from germline, CDR1 is LNHDA and CDR2 is SQIVND (reference sequence). Trimming removed 1 base at V and 4 bases at J, with 13 bases between. Written as DNA, the CDR3 is TGTGCCAGTAGTATAGTAGGTAGCCCGGTCACCGGGGAGCTGTTTTTT. Its protein product is CASSIVGSPVTGELFF.

The chain couples TRBV5-6 to TRBJ2-2; the D gene is possibly TRBD2 (5 bases). The CDR3 is 14 residues long. V lost 2 bases and J 3 bases, leaving 8 bases between the germline ends. Germline CDR1 SGHDT, CDR2 YYEEEE. CDR3 DNA sequence: TGTGCCAGCAGCTTTCGGGGTTACACCGGGGAGCTGTTTTTT. Translating it yields CASSFRGYTGELFF.

The gene calls are TRBV7-9 and TRBJ2-7; D call uncertain. From germline, CDR1 is SEHNR and CDR2 FQNEAQ (reference sequence). Trimming took 6 bases from V and 2 from J, leaving 14 bases between them. This CDR3 region has 14 residues. CDR3 sequence (DNA): TGTGCCAGCAGTCCGGACGTTTCGGCCTACGAGCAGTACTTC. It yields the protein CASSPDVSAYEQYF.

The chain is built from TRBV7-2 and TRBJ1-1, with D tentatively TRBD1 (6 bases). Trimming shortened V by 5 bases and J by 5 bases, and 18 bases separated the two germline ends. Germline CDR1 and CDR2: SGHTA and FQGNSA. The CDR3 spans 15 residues. This CDR3 is CASSPPRGAGTEAFF. CDR3 nucleotide sequence: TGTGCCAGCAGCCCCCCTCGGGGGGCGGGGACTGAAGCTTTCTTT.

The rearrangement links TRBV13 to TRBJ1-4, with 7 bases that match TRBD1. The CDR3 is 15 residues long. Germline V gene lookup returns CDR1 PRHDT and CDR2 FYEKMQ (reference sequence). V was pared by 5 bases and J by 7 bases, with 10 bases of the junction left unmatched. The CDR3, as DNA: TGTGCCAGCAGCACCAGGGGGGGTAGGGGTGAAAAACTGTTTTTT. It is translated as CASSTRGGRGEKLFF.

This sequence joins TRBV30 and TRBJ2-7; perhaps TRBD1 as D (6 bases). The CDR3 extends over 13 amino acids. Trimming shortened V by 0 bases and J by 4 bases, and 10 bases separated the two germline ends. CDR1 is GTSNPN and CDR2 is SVGIG in the germline V gene (reference sequence). DNA of the CDR3: TGTGCCTGGAGTGTAGCCCAGGGGTACGAGCAGTACTTC. As protein: CAWSVAQGYEQYF.